These 10 T cell receptor beta chains were all obtained from the same sample, sequenced in a study of blood T cell repertoires in COVID-19. The assay was immunoSEQ multiplex PCR, and TCRdb's table has in-frame clones only and misses some. The sample records 150,000 to 180,000 clones, under 85% being singletons. Sequencing used peripheral blood. These receptors were obtained from a woman aged 80 or over with acute or convalescent COVID-19.

The chain employs TRBV19 and TRBJ2-2, with TRBD2 matching over 11 bases. Germline CDR1 and CDR2: LNHDA and SQIVND (reference sequence). The V segment lost 1 base and the J segment 1 base; nucleotides outside the gene matches: 5. The CDR3 covers 18 residues. The CDR3 DNA reads as TGTGCCAGTAGTATAGTGCTAGCGGGGGGTCGGAACACCGGGGAGCTGTTTTTT. This translates into CASSIVLAGGRNTGELFF.

The V call is TRBV9, the J call TRBJ2-5; possible D gene TRBD1, 6 bases. Germline loops: CDR1 SGDLS, CDR2 YYNGEE. V shed 3 bases and J shed 2 bases, with 11 bases lying between them. The CDR3 is made up of 14 amino acids. As DNA, the CDR3 is TGTGCCAGCAGCGAACAGGGTACACAAGAGACCCAGTACTTC. It translates to CASSEQGTQETQYF.

The rearrangement joins TRBV27 to TRBJ2-7; 10 bases line up with TRBD1. The CDR3 runs 19 residues. V shed 0 bases and J 0 bases; nucleotides not matched to a gene: 11. Germline assignment: CDR1 MNHEY and CDR2 SMNVEV (reference sequence). The CDR3 region is CASSLSSGQGLPSSYEQYF. The CDR3 nucleotides are TGTGCCAGCAGTTTATCATCGGGACAGGGGCTGCCCAGCTCCTACGAGCAGTACTTC.

The chain couples TRBV24-1 to TRBJ2-1, with 8 nucleotides matching TRBD2. V lost 2 bases and J lost 7; bases outside the gene matches: 9. Per the germline V gene, CDR1 is KGHDR and CDR2 is SFDVKD. The CDR3 has 16 residues. In DNA, the CDR3 is TGTGCCACCAGTGATTCCGGGACTAGAGCCCCGAATGAGCAGTTCTTC. This gives the protein CATSDSGTRAPNEQFF.

J is TRBJ2-1 and V is TRBV7-6; a possible D gene is TRBD2 (6 bases). The CDR3 totals 16 residues. V gave up 2 bases and J gave up 3 bases, with 14 bases separating them. CDR1 and CDR2 (germline): SGHVS, FNYEAQ. DNA for the CDR3: TGTGCCAGCAGCTTAAGGGTAGCGGTGATCTACAATGAGCAGTTCTTC. Translation: CASSLRVAVIYNEQFF.

V is TRBV19 and J is TRBJ1-5, with TRBD1 identical over 8 bases. V was clipped by 8 bases and J by 2 bases; unmatched bases: 8. From germline, CDR1 is LNHDA and CDR2 SQIVND (reference sequence). The CDR3 is 15 residues long. The CDR3 spells CASLKPGQGNQPQHF. CDR3 nucleotides: TGTGCCAGTCTCAAACCGGGACAGGGCAATCAGCCCCAGCATTTT.

CDR3 coding DNA: TGTGCCAGCAGTTGGACAGGGGGCACTGAAGCTTTCTTT. This translates into CASSWTGGTEAFF. This chain connects TRBV7-8 to TRBJ1-1, with 10 bases aligning to TRBD1. The CDR3 contains 13 residues. The V and J ends lost 6 bases and 4 bases, in that order; junction bases with no gene match: 2. Germline CDR1 and CDR2: SGHVS and FQNEAQ. The full variable domain, with the rest looked up from reference TRBV7-8 and TRBJ1-1, is GAGVSQSPRYKVAKRGQDVALRCDPISGHVSLFWYQQALGQGPEFLTYFQNEAQLDKSGLPSDRFFAERPEGSVSTLKIQRTQQEDSAVYLCASSWTGGTEAFFGQGTRLTVV.

This chain connects TRBV30 to TRBJ1-2, with D possibly being TRBD1 (5 bases). V lost 2 bases to trimming and J lost 3 bases, with 10 bases between them. From germline, CDR1 is GTSNPN and CDR2 SVGIG (reference sequence). The CDR3 covers 13 residues. CDR3 in amino acids: CAWSKQVDYGYTF. The CDR3, as DNA: TGTGCCTGGAGTAAACAGGTGGACTATGGCTACACCTTC.

The chain combines TRBV10-3 with TRBJ1-5; tentatively, D is TRBD1 (5 bases). Germline CDR1 reads ENHRY; CDR2 reads SYGVKD. Trimming stripped 6 bases from V and 4 bases from J, with 10 bases between. The CDR3 runs to 13 residues. CDR3 loop: CAIRGGVNQPQHF. CDR3 coding DNA: TGTGCCATCAGGGGGGGAGTAAATCAGCCCCAGCATTTT.

This clone appeared a few times. This rearrangement joins TRBV11-2 to TRBJ2-7; TRBD1 aligns across 10 bases. Germline CDR1 and CDR2: SGHAT and FQNNGV. Losses at the gene ends were 5 bases for V and 6 bases for J; bases not matched to a gene: 7. The CDR3 has 14 residues. CDR3 loop: CASSQRQGAGEQYF. In DNA, the CDR3 is TGTGCCAGCAGCCAACGACAGGGGGCGGGCGAGCAGTACTTC.